Shown below are 20 T cell receptor beta chains from a single sample sequenced in a study of cytomegalovirus exposure and HLA in healthy donors. Researchers ran the PCR with 60 Vbeta and 13 Jbeta primers. Clones were read by immunoSEQ multiplex PCR, and TCRdb kept only the in-frame ones, dropping some. This sample has about 120,000 clones, with more than 70% found just once. What was sequenced was PBMCs. The receptors were sampled from a woman in her 50s in good health and CMV-seropositive.

The rearrangement joins TRBV5-4 to TRBJ2-2; TRBD1 matches 7 bases. J was trimmed by 2 bases and V by 2 bases; bases with no gene match: 3. This CDR3 comprises 15 residues. Germline loops: CDR1 SGHNT, CDR2 YYREEE (reference sequence). CDR3 in amino acids: CASSLRQGNTGELFF. Written as DNA, the CDR3 is TGTGCCAGCAGCTTAAGACAGGGAAACACCGGGGAGCTGTTTTTT.

This chain uses TRBV7-9 with TRBJ2-5; tentative D call: TRBD2 (5 bases). V was trimmed by 7 bases and J by 4 bases, leaving 13 bases between them. The CDR3 has 13 amino acids. Germline V gene data show CDR1 as SEHNR and CDR2 as FQNEAQ (reference sequence). CDR3 nucleotide sequence: TGTGCCAGCACCCTAGCCGGGTTAGAGACCCAGTACTTC. Translation: CASTLAGLETQYF.

The gene calls are TRBV20-1 and TRBJ2-3, with D possibly being TRBD1 (5 bases). V dropped 2 bases and J dropped 11 bases, with 11 bases sitting between them. The V gene's germline CDR1 is DFQATT and CDR2 SNEGSKA (reference sequence). CDR3 length: 11 amino acids. The chain's CDR3 is CSARRQGRQYF. The DNA of the CDR3 is TGCAGTGCTAGAAGGCAGGGCAGGCAGTATTTT.

The chain has TRBV9 and TRBJ2-7; weak D call: TRBD2 (7 bases). Germline CDR1 is SGDLS and CDR2 is YYNGEE. The CDR3 contains 16 residues. V lost 3 bases, J lost 2 bases, and 18 bases lay in between. The CDR3 spells CASSAEGGASPYEQYF. The CDR3 region has the DNA TGTGCCAGCAGCGCAGAGGGGGGGGCCTCTCCCTACGAGCAGTACTTC.

The CDR3 protein is CASSPLANSYEQYF. The CDR3 DNA reads as TGTGCCAGCAGCCCACTAGCGAACTCCTACGAGCAGTACTTC. The V and J genes are TRBV5-6 and TRBJ2-7, with 7 positions matching TRBD2. The CDR3 spans 14 residues. Trimming took 4 bases from V and 0 from J; bases not matched to a gene: 4. The germline V gene has CDR1 SGHDT and CDR2 YYEEEE. Drawing the rest from reference TRBV5-6 and TRBJ2-7, the complete variable domain is DAGVTQSPTHLIKTRGQQVTLRCSPKSGHDTVSWYQQALGQGPQFIFQYYEEEERQRGNFPDRFSGHQFPNYSSELNVNALLLGDSALYLCASSPLANSYEQYFGPGTRLTVT.

V and J are TRBV30 and TRBJ2-3, with 8 positions matching TRBD1. This CDR3 region has 15 residues. Germline V gene lookup returns CDR1 GTSNPN and CDR2 SVGIG (reference sequence). J lost 1 base, V lost 5 bases, and 8 bases had no gene match. This CDR3 is CAWGKQGGGTDTQYF. DNA of the CDR3: TGTGCCTGGGGTAAACAGGGGGGAGGCACAGATACGCAGTATTTT.

This clone appeared a few times. This chain joins TRBV4-3 and TRBJ2-2; 12 bases match TRBD2. In germline, CDR1 is LGHNA, CDR2 YSLEER. The CDR3 consists of 16 residues. Unmatched junction bases numbered 4, after V lost 3 bases and J lost 5 bases. CDR3 DNA: TGCGCCAGCAGCCAGGGAGGACTAGCGGGGACCGGGGAGCTGTTTTTT. Its translation is CASSQGGLAGTGELFF.

This clone was counted a few times. This chain links TRBV10-3 with TRBJ1-1, with TRBD1 as a possible D gene (5 bases). V lost 2 bases and J 5 bases, leaving 18 bases between the germline ends. CDR1 and CDR2 from the germline V gene are ENHRY and SYGVKD. The length of the CDR3 is 16 residues. The CDR3 DNA reads TGTGCCATCAGTGAGGAGGGGAGGGGCGCAAGGACTGAAGCTTTCTTT. It translates to CAISEEGRGARTEAFF.

The chain carries TRBV5-1 and TRBJ2-2; TRBD1 matches at 11 bases. The CDR3 loop spans 16 amino acids. CDR1 SGHRS and CDR2 YFSETQ come from the germline V gene. Trimming took 0 bases from V and 6 from J; bases not matched to a gene: 4. The chain's CDR3 is CASSLAPGQGAGELFF. The DNA of the CDR3 is TGCGCCAGCAGCTTGGCCCCGGGACAGGGGGCCGGGGAGCTGTTTTTT.

The genes are TRBV6-5 and TRBJ2-7; 7 positions match TRBD1. Germline values: CDR1 MNHEY, CDR2 SVGAGI. The CDR3 sequence is 13 residues long. The trim removed 6 bases at V and 2 bases at J, leaving 4 bases unmatched. The CDR3: CASSNRGPYEQYF. CDR3 DNA sequence: TGTGCCAGCAGCAACAGGGGACCCTACGAGCAGTACTTC.

V and J are TRBV27 and TRBJ2-2; possibly TRBD2 for D (6 bases). Per the germline V gene, CDR1 is MNHEY and CDR2 is SMNVEV (reference sequence). The CDR3 extends over 14 amino acids. V was clipped by 4 bases and J by 6 bases, with 12 bases between them. The CDR3 bases are TGTGCCAGCAGTTCGTTGCGGGATTCCGGGGAGCTGTTTTTT. Protein: CASSSLRDSGELFF.

The chain couples TRBV19 to TRBJ2-7; weak D call: TRBD1 (5 bases). The CDR3 length is 13 residues. The germline gives CDR1 LNHDA, CDR2 SQIVND (reference sequence). Trimming shortened V by 3 bases and J by 7 bases, and 13 bases separated the two germline ends. CDR3 nucleotides: TGTGCCAGTAGTATGGCGGCCCCAGGGGAGCAGTACTTC. Protein: CASSMAAPGEQYF.

V and J are TRBV7-3 and TRBJ2-7; D not resolved. The J call may be mistaken, given a closer DNA end match to TRBJ2-1. Per the germline V gene, CDR1 is SGHTA and CDR2 is FQGTGA. The length of the CDR3 is 13 residues. Here the CDR3 reads CASSPQSDNEQFF. DNA of the CDR3: TGTGCCAGCAGCCCCCAATCCGACAATGAGCAGTTCTTC.

The chain has TRBV18 and TRBJ2-5; the D gene is possibly TRBD2 (5 bases). Trimming pared 2 bases from V and 3 bases from J, leaving 10 bases between. The CDR3 has 14 amino acids. Germline V CDR1 and CDR2: KGHSH, LQKENI. The CDR3 spells CASSPTRTEETQYF. The CDR3 nucleotides read TGTGCCAGCTCACCAACCCGGACTGAAGAGACCCAGTACTTC.

This clone appeared a few times. The chain joins TRBV7-9 to TRBJ1-4; 10 bases line up with TRBD1. The J segment lost 11 bases and the V segment lost 5 bases, leaving 2 bases of the junction unmatched. The CDR3 loop spans 12 amino acids. Germline assignment: CDR1 SEHNR and CDR2 FQNEAQ (reference sequence). CDR3 loop: CASSVDRGKLFF. CDR3 nucleotide sequence: TGTGCCAGCAGCGTGGACAGGGGGAAACTGTTTTTT.

V gene TRBV7-8 combines with J gene TRBJ2-3; 10 nucleotides agree with TRBD2. The ends lost 2 bases at V and 5 bases at J; junction bases unmatched: 4. Germline values: CDR1 SGHVS, CDR2 FQNEAQ. This CDR3 region has 15 residues. The CDR3 sequence: CASSLYTSGIDTQYF. The CDR3 DNA reads as TGTGCCAGCAGCTTATACACTAGCGGGATAGATACGCAGTATTTT.

The chain recombines TRBV4-3 with TRBJ2-3, with 7 bases fitting TRBD2. Germline CDR1 is LGHNA and CDR2 is YSLEER. Losses at the gene ends were 0 bases for V and 2 bases for J; bases not matched to a gene: 8. CDR3 length equals 17 residues. Written as DNA, the CDR3 is TGCGCCAGCAGCCAAGAGAGAGCGGGGAGCTACACAGATACGCAGTATTTT. Its protein product is CASSQERAGSYTDTQYF.

This rearrangement joins TRBV10-3 to TRBJ2-1, with 9 bases aligning to TRBD2. After removal of 4 bases from V and 6 bases from J, the junction contained 7 bases not matched to a gene. The CDR3 totals 15 residues. Per the germline V gene, CDR1 is ENHRY and CDR2 is SYGVKD. This chain's CDR3 is CAISGISGGRNEQFF. CDR3 nucleotide sequence: TGTGCCATCAGTGGAATTAGCGGGGGCCGCAATGAGCAGTTCTTC.

The rearrangement links TRBV5-6 to TRBJ1-1; D remains ambiguous. The CDR3 covers 13 residues. Deletions cut 3 bases from V and 10 bases from J, with 16 bases between. Germline V gives CDR1 SGHDT, CDR2 YYEEEE. As DNA, the CDR3 is TGTGCCAGCAGCTCCCGTCTCCAGTGGAGAGCTTTCTTT. This gives the protein CASSSRLQWRAFF. Full variable domain (outside the CDR3, taken from reference TRBV5-6 and TRBJ1-1): DAGVTQSPTHLIKTRGQQVTLRCSPKSGHDTVSWYQQALGQGPQFIFQYYEEEERQRGNFPDRFSGHQFPNYSSELNVNALLLGDSALYLCASSSRLQWRAFFGQGTRLTVV.

This chain uses TRBV19 with TRBJ2-5; 8 bases match TRBD1. This CDR3 has 14 amino acids. CDR1 and CDR2 from the germline V gene are LNHDA and SQIVND (reference sequence). Losses at the gene ends were 3 bases for V and 4 bases for J; bases not matched to a gene: 4. The CDR3 region has the DNA TGTGCCAGTAGTATTCCAGGGGGCACAGAGACCCAGTACTTC. Translating gives CASSIPGGTETQYF.